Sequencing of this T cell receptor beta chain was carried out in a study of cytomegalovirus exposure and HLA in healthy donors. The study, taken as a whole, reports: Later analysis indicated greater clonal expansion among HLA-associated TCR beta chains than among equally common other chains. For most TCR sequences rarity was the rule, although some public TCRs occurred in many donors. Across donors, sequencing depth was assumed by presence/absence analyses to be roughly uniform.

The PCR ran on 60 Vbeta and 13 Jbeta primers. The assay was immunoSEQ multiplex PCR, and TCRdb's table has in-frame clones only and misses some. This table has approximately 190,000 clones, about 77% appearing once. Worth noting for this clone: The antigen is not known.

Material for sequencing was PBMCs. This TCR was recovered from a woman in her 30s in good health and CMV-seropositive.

The CDR3 spells CASSVQGDWREQYF. Written as DNA, the CDR3 is TGTGCCAGCAGTGTACAGGGGGACTGGCGCGAGCAGTACTTC. This rearrangement joins TRBV27 to TRBJ2-7, with 8 nucleotides matching TRBD1. Germline V gene data show CDR1 as MNHEY and CDR2 as SMNVEV (reference sequence). The CDR3 sequence is 14 residues long. Trimming removed 5 bases from V and 6 bases from J; junction bases left unmatched: 9.